This T cell receptor (beta chain) was identified during a study of cytomegalovirus exposure and HLA in healthy donors. Both 60 Vbeta primers and 13 Jbeta primers went into the PCR. The assay was immunoSEQ multiplex PCR, and TCRdb's table has in-frame clones only and misses some. The data contain roughly 230,000 clones, around 80% of them seen just once; the ten biggest clones take up about 0.47%. The CDR3 is 13 residues long. The V end was cut by 6 bases, the J end by 4 bases, with 9 bases between. The germline gives CDR1 SNHLY, CDR2 FYNNEI. Source material: PBMCs. This sequence originates from a boy aged 10-17 years in good health and CMV-seronegative. The chain recombines TRBV2 with TRBJ2-2; TRBD2 might be the D (6 bases). The CDR3 nucleotides read TGTGCCAGCAGGGGGCGGGGCACCGGGGAGCTGTTTTTT. Its translation is CASRGRGTGELFF.